The next 20 T cell receptor beta chains were all read from a single sample in a study of T-cell memory formation after mild COVID-19. From the 5' RACE reads, TCRdb called clonotypes with MiXCR, one entry per CDR3 protein. The sample lists some 310,000 distinct CDR3 sequences; 20% to 25% were seen once. What was sequenced was PBMCs or a T cell subset sorted from them (not recorded which). The receptors were sampled from a young man who had mild COVID-19 (a few samples of this study predate the infection). Cell type and time point are not known.

The J gene is TRBJ2-1, the V gene TRBV7-2; maybe TRBD2 (6 bases). The V and J ends lost 5 bases and 9 bases respectively, with 17 bases between them. Germline V gene data show CDR1 as SGHTA and CDR2 as FQGNSA. The CDR3 consists of 14 residues. In nucleotides, the CDR3 is TGTGCCAGCAGCCCGGGACTCTTATCGGCTGAGCAGTTCTTC. It codes for CASSPGLLSAEQFF.

This clonotype was picked up a small number of times. The chain carries TRBV5-1 and TRBJ2-1; 9 bases agree with TRBD2. Germline CDR1 SGHRS, CDR2 YFSETQ. Trimming at V came to 4 bases and at J to 1 base, leaving 15 bases not matched to a gene. CDR3 size: 19 residues. The CDR3 sequence: CASSPPYGGAGGSYNEQFF. The CDR3 DNA is TGCGCCAGCAGCCCACCCTATGGCGGTGCGGGGGGGTCCTACAATGAGCAGTTCTTC.

This clonotype was counted between two and nine times. The chain couples TRBV10-3 to TRBJ2-3; D is unresolved. Trimming pared 4 bases from V and 4 bases from J, leaving 9 bases between. CDR1 and CDR2 from the germline V gene are ENHRY and SYGVKD. This CDR3 has 13 residues. The DNA for the CDR3 is TGTGCCATCAGTGTGAGTACCGCAGATACGCAGTATTTT. Encoded protein: CAISVSTADTQYF.

This rearrangement joins TRBV20-1 to TRBJ1-1; no reliable D call. Germline CDR1 reads DFQATT; CDR2 reads SNEGSKA (reference sequence). The CDR3 contains 17 residues. V lost 2 bases to trimming and J lost 1 base, with 20 bases between them. CDR3 protein: CSARTFEDGDGNTEAFF. The CDR3 DNA follows: TGCAGTGCTAGAACTTTTGAGGACGGGGATGGGAACACTGAAGCTTTCTTT.

This clonotype was seen many times. The chain uses TRBV4-3 and TRBJ2-2; D is uncertain. The CDR3 length is 16 residues. Germline lookup yields CDR1 LGHNA and CDR2 YSLEER. V lost 0 bases, J lost 6 bases, and 14 bases lay in between. CDR3 residues: CASSQEGVGGAGELFF. The CDR3 coding sequence is TGCGCCAGCAGCCAAGAAGGCGTCGGTGGGGCCGGGGAGCTGTTTTTT.

The sample holds a few counts of this clonotype. The chain recombines TRBV7-6 with TRBJ2-1; D ambiguous. The CDR3 loop spans 14 amino acids. The germline V and J ends were trimmed by 5 bases and 8 bases, with 16 bases remaining between them. CDR1 and CDR2 (germline): SGHVS, FNYEAQ. In DNA form, the CDR3 reads TGTGCCAGCAGCCCGGAACCCCGTTGGGATGAGCAGTTCTTC. Protein: CASSPEPRWDEQFF.

The sample holds a few counts of this clonotype. This chain links TRBV6-1 with TRBJ2-7; perhaps TRBD1 as D (6 bases). There are 13 residues in the CDR3. V lost 6 bases, J lost 0 bases, and 9 bases lay in between. Germline V CDR1 and CDR2: MNHNS, SASEGT. CDR3 sequence reads: CASSGQSSYEQYV. The CDR3 coding sequence is TGTGCCAGCAGCGGACAGAGCTCCTACGAGCAGTACGTC.

The V and J genes are TRBV14 and TRBJ2-3; TRBD1 or TRBD2 may be the D gene (5 bases each). Germline values: CDR1 SGHDN, CDR2 FVKESK. V dropped 4 bases and J dropped 4 bases, with 24 bases sitting between them. The CDR3 has 18 amino acids. CDR3 sequence: CASSPTAVGDRGADTQYF. Written as DNA, the CDR3 is TGTGCCAGCAGCCCTACCGCCGTGGGGGATAGGGGTGCAGATACGCAGTATTTT.

This clonotype was recorded a few times. V gene TRBV11-2 combines with J gene TRBJ2-7; 9 positions match TRBD1. The CDR3 runs 14 residues. Germline CDR1 is SGHAT and CDR2 is FQNNGV. V trimming: 4 bases; J trimming: 3 bases; junction bases outside the gene matches: 4. The CDR3 protein is CASSSRDRDYEQYF. Here the CDR3 DNA reads TGTGCCAGCAGCTCCCGGGACAGGGACTACGAGCAGTACTTC.

A few counts support this clonotype. This chain connects TRBV5-1 to TRBJ2-3; 9 bases align to TRBD2. There are 16 residues in the CDR3. Germline-derived CDR1 and CDR2 are SGHRS and YFSETQ. Germline trimming cut 0 bases from V and 4 bases from J; bases unmatched to any gene: 6. The CDR3 spells CASSLDSGGLSDTQYF. The CDR3 nucleotides are TGCGCCAGCAGCTTGGATAGCGGGGGACTCTCAGATACGCAGTATTTT.

This clonotype has only a few counts. The chain has TRBV29-1 and TRBJ2-5, with 9 bases aligning to TRBD1. Germline V lookup: CDR1 SQVTM, CDR2 ANQGSEA. CDR3 size: 14 residues. The ends lost 2 bases at V and 5 bases at J; junction bases unmatched: 6. CDR3 nucleotide sequence: TGCAGCGTTGAACGGGGACAGGGTAGCGAGACCCAGTACTTC. Its protein product is CSVERGQGSETQYF.

This clonotype was found a few times. The chain couples TRBV20-1 to TRBJ2-1; a weak D match, TRBD2 (6 bases). Germline V gene sequence: CDR1 DFQATT, CDR2 SNEGSKA (reference sequence). V was pared by 3 bases and J by 3 bases, with 15 bases between. The CDR3 covers 15 residues. The CDR3 region has the DNA TGCAGTGCTAGGGCCCTAGCGTCGTTCTACAATGAGCAGTTCTTC. The encoded protein is CSARALASFYNEQFF.

This clonotype has more than one count but fewer than ten. The chain uses TRBV28 and TRBJ1-1; D gene ambiguous. Trimming cost V 5 bases and J 1 base, with 14 bases left between them. The CDR3 runs to 15 residues. Germline V gives CDR1 MDHEN, CDR2 SYDVKM. The CDR3 loop is CASSLRWAANTEAFF. As DNA, the CDR3 is TGTGCCAGCAGTCTAAGGTGGGCAGCGAACACTGAAGCTTTCTTT.

This clonotype was picked up many times. The chain is built from TRBV29-1 and TRBJ2-7; D might be TRBD1 (6 bases). The CDR3 contains 13 residues. The germline V and J ends were trimmed by 5 bases and 5 bases, with 16 bases remaining between them. Germline values: CDR1 SQVTM, CDR2 ANQGSEA. The CDR3 DNA reads as TGCAGCGTTACACCCACAGGGATCAACGAGCAGTACTTC. This codes for CSVTPTGINEQYF.

Many counts were recorded for this clonotype. This rearrangement joins TRBV7-2 to TRBJ2-3, with D hard to call. Per germline, CDR1 SGHTA and CDR2 FQGNSA. The CDR3 loop spans 15 amino acids. V lost 4 bases and J 5 bases, leaving 16 bases between the germline ends. CDR3 sequence: CASSSLVIPGDTQYF. DNA of the CDR3: TGTGCCAGCAGCTCCCTAGTGATACCCGGAGATACGCAGTATTTT. Together with reference TRBV7-2 and TRBJ2-3, the CDR3 gives the full variable domain: GAGVSQSPSNKVTEKGKDVELRCDPISGHTALYWYRQSLGQGLEFLIYFQGNSAPDKSGLPSDRFSAERTGGSVSTLTIQRTQQEDSAVYLCASSSLVIPGDTQYFGPGTRLTVL.

This clonotype occurred a few times. V and J are TRBV5-1 and TRBJ2-5; 8 positions agree with TRBD2. The CDR3 is made up of 16 amino acids. The germline V gene has CDR1 SGHRS and CDR2 YFSETQ. Germline trimming cut 0 bases from V and 4 bases from J; bases unmatched to any gene: 8. The CDR3 DNA sequence: TGCGCCAGCAGCTTGGGGAGCGGGGGCGCGGGAGAGACCCAGTACTTC. Translating it yields CASSLGSGGAGETQYF. The full variable domain, its missing parts supplied by reference TRBV5-1 and TRBJ2-5, is KAGVTQTPRYLIKTRGQQVTLSCSPISGHRSVSWYQQTPGQGLQFLFEYFSETQRNKGNFPGRFSGRQFSNSRSEMNVSTLELGDSALYLCASSLGSGGAGETQYFGPGTRLLVL.

This rearrangement joins TRBV4-3 to TRBJ1-1, with TRBD1 as a possible D gene (5 bases). The CDR3 extends over 17 amino acids. V lost 0 bases to trimming and J lost 2 bases, with 16 bases between them. Germline lookup yields CDR1 LGHNA and CDR2 YSLEER. The chain's CDR3 is CASSQEGFGGDNTEAFF. In DNA, the CDR3 is TGCGCCAGCAGCCAAGAAGGCTTTGGAGGGGATAACACTGAAGCTTTCTTT.

Written as DNA, the CDR3 is TGTGCCAGCAGCCAACTGGGACAGGGGAAAGATACGCAGTATTTT. This translates into CASSQLGQGKDTQYF. The chain employs TRBV14 and TRBJ2-3, with 10 bases lining up with TRBD1. Unmatched junction bases numbered 4, after V lost 2 bases and J lost 5 bases. CDR1 and CDR2 (germline): SGHDN, FVKESK. The CDR3 loop spans 15 amino acids.

This clonotype was seen only a few times. V usage is TRBV4-2 and J usage is TRBJ1-3; 8 nucleotides agree with TRBD1. Germline assignment: CDR1 LGHNA and CDR2 YNFKEQ. J gave up 4 bases and V 0 bases, and 11 bases lay outside the gene matches. This CDR3 has 18 amino acids. CDR3 DNA: TGTGCCAGCAGCCAAGACGGACAGGGAGCCCTCGCGGGAAACACCATATATTTT. This translates into CASSQDGQGALAGNTIYF.

This clonotype showed up just a few times. In DNA, the CDR3 is TGCGCCAGCAGCCGTCTAGAGGGGGTTCGGGAGCAGTACTTC. It yields the protein CASSRLEGVREQYF. This rearrangement joins TRBV4-1 to TRBJ2-7; D might be TRBD1 (6 bases). The CDR3 is 14 amino acids. V lost 4 bases, J lost 7 bases, and 17 bases lay in between. CDR1 and CDR2 (germline): MGHRA, YSYEKL.